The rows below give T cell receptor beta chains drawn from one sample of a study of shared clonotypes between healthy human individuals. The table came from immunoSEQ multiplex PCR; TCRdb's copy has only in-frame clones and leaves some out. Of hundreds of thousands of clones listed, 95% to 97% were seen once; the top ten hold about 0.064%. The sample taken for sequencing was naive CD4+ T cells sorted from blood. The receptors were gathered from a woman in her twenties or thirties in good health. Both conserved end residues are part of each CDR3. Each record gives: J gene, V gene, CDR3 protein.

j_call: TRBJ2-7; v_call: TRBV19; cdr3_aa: CASSIQDSYEQYF
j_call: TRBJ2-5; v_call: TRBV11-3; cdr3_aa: CASSLGETQYF
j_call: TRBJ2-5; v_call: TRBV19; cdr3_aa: CASSIDALQETQYF
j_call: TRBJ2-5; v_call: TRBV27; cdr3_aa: CASSFAELTETQYF
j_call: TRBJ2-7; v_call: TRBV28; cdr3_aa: CASSLRTGNYEQYF
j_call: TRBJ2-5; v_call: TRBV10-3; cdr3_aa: CAIMQISETQYF
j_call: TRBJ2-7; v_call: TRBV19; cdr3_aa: CASSPTGIDEQYF
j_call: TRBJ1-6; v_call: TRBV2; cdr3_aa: CASSEGQGSYNSPLHF
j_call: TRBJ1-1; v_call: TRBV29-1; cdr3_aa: CSVEEGPNTEAFF
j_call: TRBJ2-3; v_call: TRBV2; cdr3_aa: CASSPLTRIPTDTQYF
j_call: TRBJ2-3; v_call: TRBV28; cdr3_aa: CASSTSGSYTDTQYF
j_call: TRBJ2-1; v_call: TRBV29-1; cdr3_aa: CSVTKGGSRGSYNEQFF
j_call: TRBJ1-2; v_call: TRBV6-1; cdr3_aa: CASSWDTANYGYTF
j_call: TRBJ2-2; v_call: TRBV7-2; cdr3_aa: CASSFTGLVNTGELFF
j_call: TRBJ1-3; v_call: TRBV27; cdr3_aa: CASRTGQVENTIYF
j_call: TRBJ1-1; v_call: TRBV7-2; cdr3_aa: CASSATGWSTEAFF
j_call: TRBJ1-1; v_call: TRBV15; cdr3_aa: CATSRDTQGMNTEAFF
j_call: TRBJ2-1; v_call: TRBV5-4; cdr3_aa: CASSSGTLAVDEQFF
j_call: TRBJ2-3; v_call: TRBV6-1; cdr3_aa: CAARGLAVTDTQYF
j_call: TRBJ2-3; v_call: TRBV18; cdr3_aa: CASSPQRERDTQYF
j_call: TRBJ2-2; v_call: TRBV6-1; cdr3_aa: CASSAQGGELFF
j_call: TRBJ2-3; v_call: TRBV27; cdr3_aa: CASSLDQLSTDTQYF